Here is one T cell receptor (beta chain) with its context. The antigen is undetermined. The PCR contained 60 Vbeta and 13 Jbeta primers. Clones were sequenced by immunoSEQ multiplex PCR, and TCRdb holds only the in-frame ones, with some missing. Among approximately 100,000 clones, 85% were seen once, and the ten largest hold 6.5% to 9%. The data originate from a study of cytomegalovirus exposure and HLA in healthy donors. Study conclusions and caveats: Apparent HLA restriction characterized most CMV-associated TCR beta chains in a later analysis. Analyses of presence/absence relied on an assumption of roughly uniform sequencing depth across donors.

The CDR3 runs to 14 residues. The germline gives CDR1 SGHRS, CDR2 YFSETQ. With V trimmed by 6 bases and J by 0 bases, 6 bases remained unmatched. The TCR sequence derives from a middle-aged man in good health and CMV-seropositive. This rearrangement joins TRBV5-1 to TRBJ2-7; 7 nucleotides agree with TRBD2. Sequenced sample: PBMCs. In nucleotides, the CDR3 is TGCGCCAGCAAGACGGGGGGAAACTCCTACGAGCAGTACTTC. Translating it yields CASKTGGNSYEQYF.